The source of this T cell receptor (beta chain) is a study of graft-versus-host responses after intestinal transplantation. Study-level findings and limits: GvH clones appeared in recipient marrow, some first in ileum or blood.

V lost 0 bases and J lost 4, with 17 bases in between. Germline values: CDR1 WNHNN, CDR2 SYGVQD (reference sequence). The CDR3 is 17 residues long. Produced via immunoSEQ multiplex PCR; TCRdb's table is partial and in-frame only. The repertoire includes 81,000 or so clones, approximately 95% of them detected once, and 1.1% sits in the top ten. In this sample, this clone turned up once. Its antigen is unknown. This material consisted of unstimulated CD8+ T cells sorted from spleen or lymph node cells, taken before transplant. This clonotype originated in a human donor who was the organ donor for an intestinal transplant. This chain joins TRBV10-1 and TRBJ2-3, with D possibly being TRBD1 (6 bases). CDR3 region: CASSESRTGFRPDTQYF. CDR3 coding DNA: TGCGCCAGCAGTGAGTCCCGTACAGGGTTCCGTCCAGATACGCAGTATTTT.